This TCR beta chain was obtained from a study of cytomegalovirus exposure and HLA in healthy donors. Regarding the study as a whole: HLA allele associations emerged for 15,000 to 20,000 TCR beta sequences in a later analysis, at 0.05 false discovery rate.

PCR was performed using 60 Vbeta and 13 Jbeta primers. TCRdb's copy holds only in-frame clones and misses some; the assay was immunoSEQ multiplex PCR. Counted here are under 200,000 clones, roughly 80% occurring once; the ten biggest clones make up 6.3%. The germline V gene encodes CDR1 SQVTM and CDR2 ANQGSEA. V lost 7 bases and J lost 8; bases outside the gene matches: 15. The CDR3 sequence is 14 residues long. About this clone: Its antigen is not known.

The rearrangement uses TRBV29-1 and TRBJ2-3; 7 positions match TRBD1. Sequenced: PBMCs. The source is a man aged 35-49 years in good health and CMV-seropositive. CDR3 region: CSAPPDEQGPTQYF. CDR3 nucleotide sequence: TGCAGCGCCCCCCCGGATGAACAGGGGCCTACGCAGTATTTT.